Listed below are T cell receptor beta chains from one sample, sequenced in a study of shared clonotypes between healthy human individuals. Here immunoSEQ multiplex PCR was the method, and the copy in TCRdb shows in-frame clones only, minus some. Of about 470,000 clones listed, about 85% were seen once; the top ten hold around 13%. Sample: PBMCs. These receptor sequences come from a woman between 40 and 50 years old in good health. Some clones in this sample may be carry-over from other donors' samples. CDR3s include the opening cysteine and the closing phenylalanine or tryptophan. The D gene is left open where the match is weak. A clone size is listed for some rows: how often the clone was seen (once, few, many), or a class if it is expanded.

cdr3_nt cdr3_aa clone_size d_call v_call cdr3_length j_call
TGTGCCAGCAGCTTAGCCCCCGACCTACGACATACGCAGTATTTT CASSLAPDLRHTQYF - - TRBV7-8 15 TRBJ2-3
TGTGCCAGCAGCCGGATCTTGACGGCTAACACTGAAGCTTTCTTT CASSRILTANTEAFF - - TRBV5-5 15 TRBJ1-1
TGTGCCAGCAGCGAGGGGCAGGGGAGCACCGGGGAGCTGTTTTTT CASSEGQGSTGELFF - - TRBV6-4 15 TRBJ2-2
TGCGCCAGCCCGCGCCGGGCGGTCTACGAGCAGTACTTC CASPRRAVYEQYF - - TRBV23-1 13 TRBJ2-7
TGTGCCAGCAGCACAGGACAGGGGACTCGGGAGACCCAGTACTTC CASSTGQGTRETQYF once TRBD1 TRBV5-5 15 TRBJ2-5
TGTGCCAGCAGTTGCGATAGCGGGCGGTGCACAGATACGCAGTATTTT CASSCDSGRCTDTQYF - - TRBV21-1 16 TRBJ2-3
TGTGCCAGCAGGCTGTCCCGGGACAGGTTTTCCCCCTTACCCACAGATACGCAGTATTTT CASRLSRDRFSPLPTDTQYF - TRBD1 TRBV2 20 TRBJ2-3
TGTGCCAGCAGCCCCAAACCACAAATTTCCGTCACAGATACGCAGTATTTT CASSPKPQISVTDTQYF - - TRBV7-9 17 TRBJ2-3
TGTGCCAGCAGTGACCCCCGCCCCGACCGGTCCTACGAGCAGTACTTC CASSDPRPDRSYEQYF - - TRBV25-1 16 TRBJ2-7
TGTGCCATCAGTGACCTAGCGGGAGGTGGAAACGAGCAGTACTTC CAISDLAGGGNEQYF few TRBD2 TRBV10-3 15 TRBJ2-7
TGCGCCAGCAGTCAATGTAGCGGGAGAAGGCCAGATACGCAGTATTTT CASSQCSGRRPDTQYF once TRBD2 TRBV23-1 16 TRBJ2-3
TGTGCCAGTAGTCTGAGGTCTCGAGGCACAGATACGCAGTATTTT CASSLRSRGTDTQYF once - TRBV19 15 TRBJ2-3
TGTGCCAGCAGAGAGTACCGGGACTCTGTTCCAGATACGCAGTATTTT CASREYRDSVPDTQYF - - TRBV7-6 16 TRBJ2-3
TGTGCCAGCAGCTTAGGTTCCGGGGCCAACGTCCTGACTTTC CASSLGSGANVLTF - - TRBV11-1 14 TRBJ2-6
TGTGCCAGCAGCGTGGGGCTGGCCAATCAGCCCCAGCATTTT CASSVGLANQPQHF - - TRBV9 14 TRBJ1-5
TGTGCCAGCAGTCGACAGCTTGGCGGTCAGCCCCAGCATTTT CASSRQLGGQPQHF once - TRBV28 14 TRBJ1-5
TGTGCCAGCAGCGTACGGGGAGGGAGAGAGACCCAGTACTTC CASSVRGGRETQYF few TRBD2 TRBV7-7 14 TRBJ2-5
TGTGCCAGCAGCCCTGTAGCTACCGCGAACACCGGGGAGCTGTTTTTT CASSPVATANTGELFF few - TRBV9 16 TRBJ2-2
TGTGCCAGCAGCTTGGTCGATAGTAGCTCTGGAAACACCATATATTTT CASSLVDSSSGNTIYF - - TRBV5-4 16 TRBJ1-3
TGTGCCAGCAGAGCCGGGACAGGGATCAACGAGCAGTACTTC CASRAGTGINEQYF - TRBD1 TRBV2 14 TRBJ2-7
TGTGCCAGCAGCGCCGGGACTAGCGGGTCCTACAATGAGCAGTTCTTC CASSAGTSGSYNEQFF - TRBD2 TRBV11-3 16 TRBJ2-1
TGTGCCAGCAGCCAAGATCTGCAGGGAGGAATGGAGACCCAGTACTTC CASSQDLQGGMETQYF - - TRBV4-2 16 TRBJ2-5
TGTGCCAGCTCGGAGCGGAACCAAGAGACCCAGTACTTC CASSERNQETQYF - - TRBV18 13 TRBJ2-5
TGTGCCAGCAGTATGGACAGGGAAGAGCAGCCCCAGCATTTT CASSMDREEQPQHF - TRBD1 TRBV28 14 TRBJ1-5
TGTGCCATCAGCGGGACACCGCGGACCGGGGAGCTGTTTTTT CAISGTPRTGELFF - - TRBV10-3 14 TRBJ2-2
TGTGCCAGCAGTTTTAGCCCTAGCTTTAGCACAGATACGCAGTATTTT CASSFSPSFSTDTQYF many - TRBV28 16 TRBJ2-3
TGTGCCAGCAGTGAAACGGGGGGGAGCTCTGGGGCCAACGTCCTGACTTTC CASSETGGSSGANVLTF - TRBD2 TRBV25-1 17 TRBJ2-6
TGTGCCAGTAGTATCGGGGGAGTTGAGCAGTTCTTC CASSIGGVEQFF - - TRBV19 12 TRBJ2-1
TGTGCCAGCAGCCGGGGCGGGGGACAGGGTTACGAGCAGTACTTC CASSRGGGQGYEQYF - TRBD1 TRBV28 15 TRBJ2-7
TGCGCCAGCAGCTTGGTCAGCAACACCGGGGAGCTGTTTTTT CASSLVSNTGELFF once - TRBV5-1 14 TRBJ2-2
TGTGCCAGCAGCTTGGGACTAGCGGGGTACCAAGAGACCCAGTACTTC CASSLGLAGYQETQYF - TRBD2 TRBV5-6 16 TRBJ2-5
TGCGCCAGCAGCCTCGCGGCGCAGGACTATGGCTACACCTTC CASSLAAQDYGYTF - - TRBV4-3 14 TRBJ1-2
TGTGCCAGCAGTTCGTCAGTAGTAGCCAAAAACATTCAGTACTTC CASSSSVVAKNIQYF once - TRBV27 15 TRBJ2-4
TGTGCCAGTAGTCTGTCTAGCGGGAACGCTCTCGAGCAGTACTTC CASSLSSGNALEQYF - TRBD2 TRBV19 15 TRBJ2-7
TGCGCCAGCAGTGTCGGGACTCCCGCCTACAATGAGCAGTTCTTC CASSVGTPAYNEQFF - - TRBV10-2 15 TRBJ2-1
TGCGCCAGCAGCTTGGGACAGGTAGACAATGAGCAGTTCTTC CASSLGQVDNEQFF - - TRBV5-1 14 TRBJ2-1
TGTGCCAGCAGGCCCAGCTCCTACGAGCAGTACTTC CASRPSSYEQYF - - TRBV28 12 TRBJ2-7
TGCGCCAGCAGCCCGGGACAGGCCGAAATCTCTGGAAACACCATATATTTT CASSPGQAEISGNTIYF - TRBD1 TRBV5-1 17 TRBJ1-3
TGTGCCAGCAGCTTATCCCTAGCGGGAGGGGGGGCAGATACGCAGTATTTT CASSLSLAGGGADTQYF - TRBD2 TRBV7-3 17 TRBJ2-3
TGCGCCAGCAGCCAACCTCTTAGACAGGGTGGAAACACCATATATTTT CASSQPLRQGGNTIYF - TRBD1 TRBV4-1 16 TRBJ1-3
TGTGCCAGCAGCTTTCAGACCGGGACTAGGAACGAGCAGTACTTC CASSFQTGTRNEQYF many TRBD2 TRBV11-2 15 TRBJ2-7
TGTGCCTGGAGTCCCACCCTGGATACGCAGTATTTT CAWSPTLDTQYF - - TRBV30 12 TRBJ2-3
TGTGCCACCAGCAGAGGACTAGCGACGGAGACCCAGTACTTC CATSRGLATETQYF - TRBD2 TRBV15 14 TRBJ2-5
TGTGCCTTCACAGGAACCTACGAGCAGTACTTC CAFTGTYEQYF once - TRBV30 11 TRBJ2-7
TGTGCCAGCAGCCTAGCGGGACTAGCGGCCCCAGATACGCAGTATTTT CASSLAGLAAPDTQYF - TRBD2 TRBV7-3 16 TRBJ2-3
TGTGCCAGCAGCAGGAACACCGGGGAGCTGTTTTTT CASSRNTGELFF - - TRBV28 12 TRBJ2-2
TGTGCCAGCAGCCCGGGGGGACTAGCGAGATCCAATGAGCAGTTCTTC CASSPGGLARSNEQFF - TRBD2 TRBV7-9 16 TRBJ2-1
TGTGCCTGGGCCCCGGGGAACACTGAAGCTTTCTTT CAWAPGNTEAFF few - TRBV30 12 TRBJ1-1
TGTGCCAGCAGTGAAGATTCTGGCAGCCAAGAGACCCAGTACTTC CASSEDSGSQETQYF few - TRBV6-1 15 TRBJ2-5
TGTGCCAGCAGCTTAGAGCCGGTCTACGAGCAGTACTTC CASSLEPVYEQYF - - TRBV7-2 13 TRBJ2-7
TGTGCCAGCAGCTCGACCACGGACAGGGTGGTCGATACGCAGTATTTT CASSSTTDRVVDTQYF many TRBD1 TRBV11-1 16 TRBJ2-3
TGTGCCAGCAGTCCCTCCCATCTGTTGGGCTACGAGCAGTACTTC CASSPSHLLGYEQYF - - TRBV28 15 TRBJ2-7
TGCGCCAGCCAGGGGGACTCTGGAGGAGGGTCTGGAAACACCATATATTTT CASQGDSGGGSGNTIYF - TRBD1 TRBV5-1 17 TRBJ1-3
TGTGCCAGCAGCTTAGTGTTAGCGGGGGGGCATGAGCAGTTCTTC CASSLVLAGGHEQFF - TRBD2 TRBV7-9 15 TRBJ2-1
TGCGCCAGCAGCTTGAGTCCCCGAAACACCGGGGAGCTGTTTTTT CASSLSPRNTGELFF - - TRBV5-1 15 TRBJ2-2